The clone carrying this T cell receptor beta chain was counted ten times or more. Its antigen is undetermined. The sample is drawn from a study of T cells in Graves' hyperthyroidism and ophthalmopathy. Notes on the study in general: A median about 6.2 months before onset, the model predicted ophthalmopathy. Researchers found most expanded thyroid clonotypes above 0.001 in blood as well.

Fresh peripheral blood, about 9.9 ml, yielded the PBMCs. Deletions cut 5 bases from V and 6 bases from J, with 19 bases between. The germline gives CDR1 DFQATT, CDR2 SNEGSKA (reference sequence). CDR3 size: 14 residues. The CDR3 regions of TCR beta were amplified from RNA transcripts. The HTBI set primed first-round TCR CDR3 RT-PCR. Each CDR3 protein gets one entry after TCRdb re-called the multiplex PCR reads with MiXCR. The sample lists around 430,000 distinct CDR3 sequences; 14% to 15% were seen once. The V gene is TRBV20-1, the J gene TRBJ2-5; D is unclear. The sequence was obtained from a woman in her 30s with Graves' hyperthyroidism. The sample comprised blood. The CDR3 DNA reads as TGCAGTGCTGGCCCGGACCAGTTTGGCAAGACCCAGTACTTC. As protein: CSAGPDQFGKTQYF.